A single sample is the source of the 7 T cell receptor beta chains below, sequenced in a study of T cell changes during pregnancy in multiple sclerosis. Sequenced by immunoSEQ multiplex PCR; TCRdb stores in-frame clones only, minus some. The sample has 65,000 to 90,000 clones, 90% to 95% seen once; the top ten hold over 2%. The specimen comprised peripheral blood, sampled in the first trimester of pregnancy. The receptors come from a female donor with multiple sclerosis, enrolled in a pregnancy study.

This clone has only a few counts. This sequence joins TRBV7-8 and TRBJ1-6; 7 bases align to TRBD1. Germline values: CDR1 SGHVS, CDR2 FQNEAQ. The CDR3 totals 15 residues. The ends lost 5 bases at V and 5 bases at J; junction bases unmatched: 6. DNA of the CDR3: TGTGCCAGCAGCCCCCTCGGGACAGATAATTCACCCCTCCACTTT. Amino acids: CASSPLGTDNSPLHF.

The chain uses TRBV6-5 and TRBJ1-6; D is possibly TRBD1 (5 bases). CDR1 MNHEY and CDR2 SVGAGI come from the germline V gene. Trimming took 0 bases from V and 8 from J, leaving 11 bases between them. The CDR3 consists of 15 residues. The CDR3: CASSYSGLHDSPLHF. CDR3 DNA: TGTGCCAGCAGTTACTCGGGACTACACGATTCACCCCTCCACTTT.

The chain joins TRBV28 to TRBJ2-5, with D maybe TRBD2 (7 bases). V gave up 8 bases and J gave up 3 bases, with 13 bases separating them. Germline CDR1 is MDHEN and CDR2 is SYDVKM. This CDR3 has 13 amino acids. CDR3 nucleotide sequence: TGTGCCAGCCTTGCGGGGGCCGAAGAGACCCAGTACTTC. This sequence encodes CASLAGAEETQYF.

This rearrangement joins TRBV6-4 to TRBJ2-3; possible D gene TRBD2, 6 bases. CDR3 length: 17 amino acids. CDR1 is MRHNA, CDR2 SNTAGT, per germline. V was clipped by 3 bases and J by 2 bases, with 18 bases between them. CDR3 sequence (DNA): TGTGCCAGCAGTGAAGACGGGCCAGCTAGCGACACAGATACGCAGTATTTT. Its protein product is CASSEDGPASDTDTQYF.

This chain joins TRBV5-1 and TRBJ1-2, with 10 bases identical to TRBD1. CDR1 is SGHRS, CDR2 YFSETQ, per germline. V gave up 4 bases and J gave up 5 bases; unmatched junction bases: 5. The CDR3 contains 14 residues. The CDR3 DNA follows: TGCGCCAGCAGCCGTCCGGACAGGGGGTATGGCTACACCTTC. Encoded protein: CASSRPDRGYGYTF.

The chain is built from TRBV7-3 and TRBJ2-3; TRBD1 is a possible D gene (5 bases). Trimming removed 2 bases from V and 4 bases from J, with 13 bases in between. CDR3 length: 15 residues. In germline, CDR1 is SGHTA, CDR2 FQGTGA. In DNA form, the CDR3 reads TGTGCCAGCAGCTTAGGGGCGAAGATCGCAGATACGCAGTATTTT. Translating gives CASSLGAKIADTQYF.

The V gene is TRBV7-8, the J gene TRBJ2-3; 8 bases agree with TRBD1. Germline trimming cut 10 bases from V and 3 bases from J; bases unmatched to any gene: 15. The CDR3 spans 16 residues. Looked up from germline, CDR1 is SGHVS and CDR2 is FQNEAQ. This chain's CDR3 is CATARSGTGTTDTQYF. DNA for the CDR3: TGTGCCACAGCCCGATCCGGGACAGGTACAACAGATACGCAGTATTTT.